The rows below give T cell receptor beta chains drawn from one sample of a study of cytomegalovirus exposure and HLA in healthy donors. Generated by immunoSEQ multiplex PCR, the TCRdb table keeps only in-frame clones and is missing some. The table lists roughly 150,000 clones, around four fifths of them singletons. Sequenced material: PBMCs. Every receptor here comes from a young man in good health and CMV-seropositive. Each CDR3 is given with its conserved first and last residue. D genes are given only for firm matches. The size of a clone is reported for some rows only, either as once, few or many, or as a class for expanded clones.

once	NA	TRBV6-5	TRBJ1-4	TGTGCCAGCAGTTACTCGGGCAGGCTTAATGAAAAACTGTTTTTT	CASSYSGRLNEKLFF
NA	NA	TRBV7-8	TRBJ1-4	TGTGCCAGCAGCTTAGCAATGGGAGCAACTAATGAAAAACTGTTTTTT	CASSLAMGATNEKLFF
NA	NA	TRBV13	TRBJ1-1	TGTGCCAGCAGCTTATCTCCCGAGGGCCCCGGGAACACTGAAGCTTTCTTT	CASSLSPEGPGNTEAFF
once	NA	TRBV5-4	TRBJ1-2	TGTGCCAGCAGCCTGAAGACAGCATTCTATGGCTACACCTTC	CASSLKTAFYGYTF
NA	NA	TRBV5-4	TRBJ2-7	TGTGCCAGCAGAGCTTGGAGACCTCCAGAGCCCGAGCAGTACTTC	CASRAWRPPEPEQYF
NA	TRBD1	TRBV6-5	TRBJ1-6	TGTGCCAGCAGTTACTCGCGACAGGGTGATTCACCCCTCCACTTT	CASSYSRQGDSPLHF
NA	TRBD2	TRBV7-2	TRBJ2-5	TGTGCCAGCAGCGTCGCCTACGGGGGGGCTATGAGGGAGACCCAGTACTTC	CASSVAYGGAMRETQYF
NA	NA	TRBV19	TRBJ2-1	TGTGCCAGTAGTATGATGGGGGCCTCCTACAATGAGCAGTTCTTC	CASSMMGASYNEQFF
NA	TRBD2	TRBV7-6	TRBJ2-3	TGTGCCAGCAGTACACTAGCGGGGGGCTCAGCCACGCAGTATTTT	CASSTLAGGSATQYF
NA	TRBD2	TRBV29-1	TRBJ2-5	TGCAGCCCCACCTTCGGGGGGGTGGGGGAGACCCAGTACTTC	CSPTFGGVGETQYF
NA	TRBD1	TRBV7-6	TRBJ1-3	TGTGTCACACTCAGGGGGGCGGCTGGAAACACCATATATTTT	CVTLRGAAGNTIYF
NA	TRBD1	TRBV18	TRBJ1-4	TGTGCCAGCTCACCGGACAGGAGGGAAAAACTGTTTTTT	CASSPDRREKLFF
NA	NA	TRBV5-3	TRBJ2-1	TGTGCCAGAAGCTTGGCAGATGTTGATGAGCAGTTCTTC	CARSLADVDEQFF
NA	NA	TRBV9	TRBJ2-3	TGTGCCAGCAGCGCAGTCGAGGTAGGAGCGCAGTATTTT	CASSAVEVGAQYF
NA	NA	TRBV27	TRBJ2-1	TGTGCCAGCTCCCTATTGGGCTATTACAATGAGCAGTTCTTC	CASSLLGYYNEQFF
NA	TRBD1	TRBV7-9	TRBJ2-1	TGTGCCAGCAGCTCCCTGGCAGGGGGCATTGAGCAGTTCTTC	CASSSLAGGIEQFF
NA	NA	TRBV4-1	TRBJ2-7	TGCGCCAGCAGCCAAGACCTCGCGGGGAGCTACGAGCAGTACTTC	CASSQDLAGSYEQYF
NA	TRBD1	TRBV6-5	TRBJ1-6	TGTGCCAGCAGTTACAACAGGGGGTGGTATTCACCCCTCCACTTT	CASSYNRGWYSPLHF
NA	NA	TRBV5-4	TRBJ1-2	TGTGCCAGCAGCCCGCAGGGTCCCCTTAACTATGGCTACACCTTC	CASSPQGPLNYGYTF
once	TRBD1	TRBV2	TRBJ1-5	TGTGCCAGCGGGAATGACAGGGGCAGCAATCAGCCCCAGCATTTT	CASGNDRGSNQPQHF
once	NA	TRBV30	TRBJ2-3	TGTGCCTGGAGTCCCCGGGGATTTCACCATACGCAGTATTTT	CAWSPRGFHHTQYF
NA	NA	TRBV7-9	TRBJ1-6	TGTGCCAGCAGCTTGCAGGGGAAAAATTCACCCCTCCACTTT	CASSLQGKNSPLHF
NA	TRBD1	TRBV6-6	TRBJ2-7	TGTGCCAGCAGTTACTCAGAGGGACAGCCCTACGAGCAGTACTTC	CASSYSEGQPYEQYF
NA	TRBD2	TRBV9	TRBJ2-1	TGTGCCAGCAGCGGTTACGGTAGCGGGGCCTACAATGAGCAGTTCTTC	CASSGYGSGAYNEQFF
NA	NA	TRBV7-9	TRBJ2-7	TGTGCCAGCAGCACTCGCGGGACAGACTACGAGCAGTACTTC	CASSTRGTDYEQYF
NA	NA	TRBV13	TRBJ1-1	TGTGCCAGCAGCCCTCGACACGGGAACACGAACACTGAAGCTTTCTTT	CASSPRHGNTNTEAFF
NA	NA	TRBV7-8	TRBJ1-1	TGTGCCAGCAGCTTAAGCGGGTATGACACTGAAGCTTTCTTT	CASSLSGYDTEAFF
NA	TRBD1	TRBV18	TRBJ1-2	TGTGCCAGCTCACCACCGGGACAGGGACGTAACTATGGCTACACCTTC	CASSPPGQGRNYGYTF
NA	NA	TRBV7-8	TRBJ2-2	TGTGCCAGCAGCTTAGTAGGGGCGGGGTCTTCCGGGGAGCTGTTTTTT	CASSLVGAGSSGELFF
once	NA	TRBV27	TRBJ1-6	TGTGCCAGCAGCTCACCGGGTCATAATTCACCCCTCCACTTT	CASSSPGHNSPLHF
NA	TRBD1	TRBV29-1	TRBJ1-1	TGCAGCGTTGGGACAGGGACTGAAGCTTTCTTT	CSVGTGTEAFF
NA	NA	TRBV2	TRBJ2-1	TGTGCCAGCAGTCGACTTCCCGGGGGAACTTACAATGAGCAGTTCTTC	CASSRLPGGTYNEQFF
NA	TRBD2	TRBV19	TRBJ2-2	TGTGCCAGTATTAAGTCGGGGGGGCCTACCGGGGAGCTGTTTTTT	CASIKSGGPTGELFF
NA	NA	TRBV27	TRBJ2-7	TGTGCCAGCAGTTTTGTTCCCCGTTCGACTTACTACGAGCAGTACTTC	CASSFVPRSTYYEQYF
NA	TRBD1	TRBV4-3	TRBJ2-1	TGCGCCAGCAGCCAAGATATATGGACAGGAAACAATGAGCAGTTCTTC	CASSQDIWTGNNEQFF
NA	TRBD1	TRBV19	TRBJ2-7	TGTGCCAGTAGTATGGGACAGGGGGGTGGCTACGAGCAGTACTTC	CASSMGQGGGYEQYF
NA	TRBD1	TRBV7-9	TRBJ2-7	TGTGCCAGCAGCTTAGTACAGGGGTCATCCTACGAGCAGTACTTC	CASSLVQGSSYEQYF
NA	TRBD1	TRBV30	TRBJ2-7	TGTGCCTGGAGAAGGACAGGGTGGTCCTACGAGCAGTACTTC	CAWRRTGWSYEQYF